Below, 12 T cell receptor beta chains from the same sample are listed, as sequenced in a study. TCRdb analysed the RT-PCR reads with MiXCR anew, one entry per CDR3 protein. The table lists 550,000 to 750,000 distinct CDR3 sequences, approximately 15% of them singletons, with 3.6% in the top ten. The sequenced material came from memory CD4+ T cells from blood. The receptors here all came from a female donor in good health, serving as a healthy control.

Ten or more counts support this clonotype. This chain joins TRBV6-5 and TRBJ2-7; D unresolved. This CDR3 contains 14 residues. Germline lookup yields CDR1 MNHEY and CDR2 SVGAGI. Trimming shortened V by 0 bases and J by 2 bases, and 8 bases separated the two germline ends. The CDR3 loop reads CASSYSLSAYEQYF. Here the CDR3 DNA reads TGTGCCAGCAGTTACTCCCTATCGGCCTACGAGCAGTACTTC.

This clonotype was observed a few times. The V gene is TRBV20-1, the J gene TRBJ1-5; tentatively, D is TRBD1 (5 bases). In germline, CDR1 is DFQATT, CDR2 SNEGSKA (reference sequence). V was trimmed by 6 bases and J by 0 bases, leaving 12 bases between them. The CDR3 length is 14 residues. CDR3 DNA sequence: TGCAGTGCAAAGGGGACGGATAGCAATCAGCCCCAGCATTTT. Amino acid sequence: CSAKGTDSNQPQHF.

In this sample, this clonotype turned up many times. V gene TRBV7-2 combines with J gene TRBJ1-5; D gene ambiguous. The CDR3 loop spans 12 amino acids. V was pared by 6 bases and J by 1 base, with 4 bases between. CDR1 and CDR2 from the germline V gene are SGHTA and FQGNSA. The CDR3 DNA follows: TGTGCCAGCAGTGTGAGCAATCAGCCCCAGCATTTT. Encoded protein: CASSVSNQPQHF.

This clonotype was observed many times. The chain is built from TRBV5-1 and TRBJ1-2; D perhaps matches TRBD1 (6 bases). There are 13 residues in the CDR3. The germline CDR1 and CDR2 sequences are SGHRS and YFSETQ. Deletions cut 3 bases from V and 7 bases from J, with 13 bases between. The CDR3 nucleotides are TGCGCCAGCAGCTGGGCGACAGGTCTTGGCTACACCTTC. It encodes CASSWATGLGYTF. Full variable domain (remainder filled in from reference TRBV5-1 and TRBJ1-2): KAGVTQTPRYLIKTRGQQVTLSCSPISGHRSVSWYQQTPGQGLQFLFEYFSETQRNKGNFPGRFSGRQFSNSRSEMNVSTLELGDSALYLCASSWATGLGYTFGSGTRLTVV.

This clonotype has a count of ten or more. This chain links TRBV5-1 with TRBJ1-2, with D perhaps matching TRBD1 (5 bases). Trimming took 3 bases from V and 4 from J, leaving 13 bases between them. Germline V CDR1 and CDR2: SGHRS, YFSETQ. This CDR3 spans 14 amino acids. The CDR3 loop reads CASSSPAGAYGYTF. The CDR3 nucleotides are TGCGCCAGCAGCTCGCCAGCCGGGGCCTATGGCTACACCTTC. Together with reference TRBV5-1 and TRBJ1-2, the CDR3 gives the full variable domain: KAGVTQTPRYLIKTRGQQVTLSCSPISGHRSVSWYQQTPGQGLQFLFEYFSETQRNKGNFPGRFSGRQFSNSRSEMNVSTLELGDSALYLCASSSPAGAYGYTFGSGTRLTVV.

This clonotype was seen a handful of times. J is TRBJ1-4 and V is TRBV7-2; possibly TRBD1 for D (6 bases). From germline, CDR1 is SGHTA and CDR2 FQGNSA. Trimming left V 4 bases short and J 3 bases short, with 12 bases between. The CDR3 is 15 residues long. CDR3 residues: CASSSRGAANEKLFF. In nucleotides, the CDR3 is TGTGCCAGCAGCTCTAGGGGGGCCGCTAATGAAAAACTGTTTTTT. Using reference TRBV7-2 and TRBJ1-4 for the parts outside the CDR3, the full variable domain is GAGVSQSPSNKVTEKGKDVELRCDPISGHTALYWYRQSLGQGLEFLIYFQGNSAPDKSGLPSDRFSAERTGGSVSTLTIQRTQQEDSAVYLCASSSRGAANEKLFFGSGTQLSVL.

This clonotype was observed many times. The chain uses TRBV20-1 and TRBJ2-1; 9 nucleotides agree with TRBD2. This CDR3 is 12 amino acids long. CDR1 is DFQATT and CDR2 is SNEGSKA in the germline V gene (reference sequence). Germline trimming cut 5 bases from V and 10 bases from J; bases unmatched to any gene: 6. CDR3 nucleotides: TGCAGTGCTTTCCACGGACTAGCGGAGCAGTTCTTC. It is translated as CSAFHGLAEQFF.

This clonotype was seen ten or more times. The rearrangement links TRBV28 to TRBJ2-1; 8 positions match TRBD1. Germline loops: CDR1 MDHEN, CDR2 SYDVKM. The J segment lost 8 bases and the V segment lost 6 bases, leaving 9 bases of the junction unmatched. The CDR3 is 14 amino acids. CDR3: CASSLPDRGYEQFF. In DNA, the CDR3 is TGTGCCAGCAGCCTCCCTGACAGGGGCTATGAGCAGTTCTTC. Based on the CDR3 plus reference TRBV28 and TRBJ2-1, the full variable domain is DVKVTQSSRYLVKRTGEKVFLECVQDMDHENMFWYRQDPGLGLRLIYFSYDVKMKEKGDIPEGYSVSREKKERFSLILESASTNQTSMYLCASSLPDRGYEQFFGPGTRLTVL.

Note on this clonotype: The CDR3 does not close with the conserved phenylalanine or tryptophan, likely indicating a read error. This chain connects TRBV5-1 to TRBJ2-6; perhaps TRBD1 as D (6 bases). The CDR3 has 15 amino acids. Germline loops: CDR1 SGHRS, CDR2 YFSETQ. Trimming removed 7 bases from V and 2 bases from J, with 13 bases in between. For the CDR3, the DNA is TGCGCCAGCCAAACAGGGTTGGCTGGGGCCAACGTCCTGACTCTC. It specifies CASQTGLAGANVLTL.

This chain connects TRBV5-6 to TRBJ2-1, with TRBD1 matching over 8 bases. The CDR3 runs to 17 residues. Germline V CDR1 and CDR2: SGHDT, YYEEEE. J was trimmed by 8 bases and V by 0 bases; bases with no gene match: 13. Here the CDR3 DNA reads TGTGCCAGCAGCTTGGACAGGGGGTCGATGTGGCAGGATGAGCAGTTCTTC. Its translation is CASSLDRGSMWQDEQFF.

This sequence joins TRBV24-1 and TRBJ1-2; no definite D call. There are 14 residues in the CDR3. Trimming removed 2 bases from V and 6 bases from J, with 12 bases in between. Germline CDR1 reads KGHDR; CDR2 reads SFDVKD. CDR3 coding DNA: TGTGCCACCAGTGATTCCGGGGATCTCGATGGCTACACCTTC. It translates to CATSDSGDLDGYTF.

The V gene is TRBV20-1, the J gene TRBJ2-2, with D possibly TRBD1 on 6 matching bases. Germline assignment: CDR1 DFQATT and CDR2 SNEGSKA (reference sequence). The V end lost 1 base, the J end lost 0 bases, and 18 bases lay between the germline ends. This CDR3 comprises 18 residues. The CDR3 protein is CSARGYQGRGTNTGELFF. The CDR3 DNA reads TGCAGTGCTAGAGGGTACCAGGGAAGGGGGACGAACACCGGGGAGCTGTTTTTT.